This entry features one TCR beta chain sequence. The antigen is not known. The source of the sample is a study of OX40 agonist ivuxolimab in advanced cancers. Findings and limits, study-wide: Averaging showed that CD8+ T cells had more expanded clones than CD4+ did. By week 6 at 0.1 to 3.0 mg/kg, blood CD4+ and CD8+ T cells had expanded clonally.

CDR3 size: 16 residues. Germline values: CDR1 SGHNT, CDR2 YENEEA. V was clipped by 5 bases and J by 4 bases; unmatched bases: 6. Some clones are missing from TCRdb's copy, which holds only in-frame ones; the method was immunoSEQ multiplex PCR. The sample has 65,000 to 90,000 clones, roughly 85% seen once. Source: CD4+ or CD8+ T cells sorted from blood, taken in a trial of the OX40 agonist ivuxolimab. The chain employs TRBV11-3 and TRBJ2-2, with TRBD1 identical over 11 bases. This TCR was recovered from an adult with an advanced solid tumor such as melanoma, head and neck, liver or kidney cancer. This CDR3 is CASSPGTGGFTGELFF. CDR3 coding DNA: TGTGCCAGCAGCCCCGGGACAGGGGGTTTCACCGGGGAGCTGTTTTTT.